This T cell receptor beta chain comes out of a study of a mutant IDH1 vaccine in newly diagnosed glioma. Study-wide results and limits: Seemingly, top peripheral T cell clonotype changes bore no relation to pseudoprogression.

Produced via immunoSEQ multiplex PCR; TCRdb's table is partial and in-frame only. The sample contains around 100,000 clones, 90% of which appear only once. The CDR3 covers 15 residues. Germline V gene data show CDR1 as SGHKS and CDR2 as YYEKEE (reference sequence). As concerns this clone: The target antigen is unknown.

Time point described: week 11, during vaccination. The study gave 300 ug of mutant IDH1 20-mer peptide per vaccine dose, with topical imiquimod. Patients carried new grade 3 or 4 IDH1-mutant astrocytomas lacking nuclear ATRX. The sequence was obtained from a woman in her 50s with glioma. The chain carries TRBV5-5 and TRBJ2-5; D call uncertain. Near its end, the DNA agrees better with TRBJ2-7, so the J call may be wrong. The sample in question was PBMCs, obtained from a glioma patient whose treatment included an IDH1 peptide vaccine. This chain's CDR3 is CASSSGDPPQYEQYF. In DNA form, the CDR3 reads TGTGCCAGCAGTTCTGGCGACCCTCCACAATACGAGCAGTACTTC.